What follows are 6 T cell receptor beta chains derived from one specimen sequenced in a study of CD8+CD57+ T cells in acquired aplastic anemia. Profiling of TCR beta VDJ combinations and CDR3 sequences used genomic DNA as template. TCRdb analysed the reads with MiXCR anew, one entry per CDR3 protein. The sample carries about 68,000 distinct CDR3 sequences, almost 55% recorded once. Sequenced material: sorted CD4+, CD8+, or CD8+CD57+ T cells (not recorded which) from PBMCs. The receptor source for this set is a human donor in good health, serving as a control.

This clonotype was detected a few times. In DNA, the CDR3 is TGTGCCAGCAGCCAAGGGGGTGGTGCGGGAGCCGCTAGCGAAGAGACCCAGTACTTC. It encodes CASSQGGGAGAASEETQYF. The rearrangement links TRBV3-1 to TRBJ2-5; 7 nucleotides align to TRBD2. The V segment lost 1 base and the J segment 3 bases; nucleotides outside the gene matches: 17. Germline V lookup: CDR1 LGHDT, CDR2 YNNKEL (reference sequence). This CDR3 comprises 19 residues.

The chain couples TRBV20-1 to TRBJ1-5; 9 nucleotides align to TRBD1. Trimming at V came to 5 bases and at J to 3 bases, leaving 2 bases not matched to a gene. CDR3 length: 13 amino acids. Germline V CDR1 and CDR2: DFQATT, SNEGSKA (reference sequence). The CDR3 region is CSAPQGANQPQHF. For the CDR3, the DNA is TGCAGTGCTCCACAGGGGGCCAATCAGCCCCAGCATTTT.

This clonotype occurred many times. The genes are TRBV9 and TRBJ1-1; a weak D match, TRBD1 (5 bases). The CDR3 contains 13 residues. The ends were cut back, 1 base at V and 3 bases at J, with 7 bases in the middle. Germline assignment: CDR1 SGDLS and CDR2 YYNGEE. The CDR3 is CASSVIRDTEAFF. In nucleotides, the CDR3 is TGTGCCAGCAGCGTAATCAGGGACACTGAAGCTTTCTTT.

The chain employs TRBV10-3 and TRBJ2-7, with 7 bases lining up with TRBD1. V lost 2 bases, J lost 3 bases, and 10 bases stayed unmatched. Germline-derived CDR1 and CDR2 are ENHRY and SYGVKD. The CDR3 is 16 amino acids. The CDR3, as DNA: TGTGCCATCAGTGAGCCTATCGACAGGGAAGACTACGAGCAGTACTTC. As protein: CAISEPIDREDYEQYF.

The chain is built from TRBV5-1 and TRBJ1-2, with 10 bases matching TRBD1. CDR3 size: 16 residues. Germline CDR1 and CDR2: SGHRS and YFSETQ. V was clipped by 0 bases and J by 0 bases; unmatched bases: 2. The DNA for the CDR3 is TGCGCCAGCAGCTTGGCCGGGACAGGGGCTAACTATGGCTACACCTTC. Protein product: CASSLAGTGANYGYTF.

The table lists this clonotype with many counts. This rearrangement joins TRBV9 to TRBJ2-7; D gene ambiguous. With 0 bases removed from V and 1 base from J, the gap between germline ends came to 8 bases. Per germline, CDR1 SGDLS and CDR2 YYNGEE. This CDR3 is 14 amino acids long. The CDR3 DNA follows: TGTGCCAGCAGCGTAGGCGACGGATCCTACGAGCAGTACTTC. This encodes CASSVGDGSYEQYF.